This section outlines one TCR beta chain sequence together with its context. The antigen remains unidentified. The CDR3 does not end in the conserved phenylalanine or tryptophan, so this is likely a read error. MiXCR, applied by TCRdb to the reads, yields one record per CDR3 protein. The table records 600,000 to 800,000 distinct CDR3 sequences, 20% to 25% of them present only once. The entry originates in a study of T cell repertoires in cytomegalovirus infection. General study results and limits: Across the ex vivo response, the dominant clonotypes were HLA-C-restricted CMV-specific TCR beta clonotypes. There were carriers of CMV plus the relevant HLA, and cumulative public TCR beta family frequency identified them.

With V trimmed by 7 bases and J by 7 bases, 12 bases remained unmatched. The CDR3 is 14 amino acids. Germline CDR1 ENHRY, CDR2 SYGVKD. The sample consisted of CD8+ T cells from PBMCs. The chain recombines TRBV10-3 with TRBJ1-1; 7 bases line up with TRBD1. The origin of this receptor is a human donor in good health (CMV status not recorded). Some clones in this sample may be carry-over from other donors' samples. CDR3 protein: CAITRTGDDIEAFL. DNA of the CDR3: TGTGCCATCACCCGAACAGGGGACGACATTGAAGCTTTCCTT.